The 3 T cell receptor beta chains below were found in one sample sequenced in a study of post-analysis software for immune sequencing data (dated by TCRdb to between 2014 and 2016). Their specific antigens are unknown. The library was built by means of PCR. Sequencer: Illumina HiSeq 2500. To reduce PCR and sequencing biases, unique molecular identifiers were incorporated into the TCR beta cDNA libraries. The public sequencing data were trimmed at Q25 with fastp and processed into clonotypes with MiXCR by TCRdb, which kept only in-frame beta chains. Duplicate CDR3 protein sequences are folded into a single record with the most common DNA and genes. This sample holds about 770,000 distinct CDR3 sequences; under 60% were observed only once. Of the sample, approximately 4.4% is held by the ten largest clones. Beyond this particular receptor, the publication reports: Patients showed significantly higher frequencies than controls for several TRBV segments, among them TRBV5-6, TRBV5-1 and TRBV20-1.

Sequenced: blood. These receptors came from a girl under 18 with multiple sclerosis.

The chain couples TRBV10-3 to TRBJ1-2; 7 bases agree with TRBD1. This CDR3 spans 15 amino acids. Trimming at V came to 6 bases and at J to 4 bases, leaving 11 bases not matched to a gene. Germline V gives CDR1 ENHRY, CDR2 SYGVKD. The CDR3 sequence: CAISEEQGTGYGYTF. As DNA, the CDR3 is TGTGCCATCAGCGAGGAACAGGGGACTGGCTATGGCTACACCTTC.

This clonotype has a handful of counts. The genes are TRBV6-5 and TRBJ1-2; TRBD1 is a possible D gene (6 bases). The ends were cut back, 6 bases at V and 4 bases at J, with 18 bases in the middle. CDR3 size: 15 residues. Germline V gives CDR1 MNHEY, CDR2 SVGAGI. Here the CDR3 reads CASSLRQVNPYGYTF. CDR3 in DNA: TGTGCCAGCAGCCTCAGACAGGTCAATCCCTATGGCTACACCTTC.

This clonotype was counted a few times. The J gene is TRBJ2-5, the V gene TRBV20-1; D may be TRBD1 (6 bases). The closer fit of TRBJ2-7 to the DNA end suggests the J call may be wrong. Germline V gene data show CDR1 as DFQATT and CDR2 as SNEGSKA (reference sequence). This CDR3 spans 13 amino acids. This CDR3 is CSARDSSSLEQYF. The CDR3 DNA reads TGCAGTGCTAGGGACAGCTCCTCCCTCGAGCAGTACTTC.